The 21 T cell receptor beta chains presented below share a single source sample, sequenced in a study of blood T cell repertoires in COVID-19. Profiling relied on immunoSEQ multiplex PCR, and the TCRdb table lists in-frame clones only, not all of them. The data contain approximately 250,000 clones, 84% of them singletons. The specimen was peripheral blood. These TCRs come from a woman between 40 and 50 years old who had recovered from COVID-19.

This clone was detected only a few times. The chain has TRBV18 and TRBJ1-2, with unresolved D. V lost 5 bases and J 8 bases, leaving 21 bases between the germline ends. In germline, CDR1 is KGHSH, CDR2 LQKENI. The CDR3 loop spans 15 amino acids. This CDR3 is CASSSEAGARVGYTF. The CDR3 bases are TGTGCCAGCTCAAGCGAAGCGGGCGCTCGGGTCGGCTACACCTTC.

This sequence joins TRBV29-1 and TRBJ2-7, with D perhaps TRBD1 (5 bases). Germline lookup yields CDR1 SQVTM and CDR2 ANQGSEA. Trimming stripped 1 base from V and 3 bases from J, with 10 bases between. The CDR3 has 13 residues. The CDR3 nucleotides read TGCAGCGTTGAAGTTGGGCAGGGCTACGAGCAGTACTTC. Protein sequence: CSVEVGQGYEQYF.

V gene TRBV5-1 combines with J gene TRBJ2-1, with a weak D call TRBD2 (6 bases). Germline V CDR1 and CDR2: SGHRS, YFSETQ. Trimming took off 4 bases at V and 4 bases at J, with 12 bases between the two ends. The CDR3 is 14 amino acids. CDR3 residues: CASSTGLIYNEQFF. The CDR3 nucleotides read TGCGCCAGCAGCACGGGACTTATTTACAATGAGCAGTTCTTC.

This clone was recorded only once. The CDR3 DNA sequence: TGTGCCTGGAGAGGGACTACCCCAACAGGGGGTGAAAAACTGTTTTTT. Its protein is CAWRGTTPTGGEKLFF. The V call is TRBV30, the J call TRBJ1-4, with 8 bases fitting TRBD1. The length of the CDR3 is 16 residues. Per the germline V gene, CDR1 is GTSNPN and CDR2 is SVGIG (reference sequence). V trimming: 3 bases; J trimming: 7 bases; junction bases outside the gene matches: 13.

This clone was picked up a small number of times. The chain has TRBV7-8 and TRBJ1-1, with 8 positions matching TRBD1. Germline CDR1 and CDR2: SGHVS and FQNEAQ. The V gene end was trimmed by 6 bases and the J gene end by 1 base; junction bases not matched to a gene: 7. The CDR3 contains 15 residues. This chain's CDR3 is CASSSVGTGNTEAFF. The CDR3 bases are TGTGCCAGCAGTTCCGTCGGGACAGGGAACACTGAAGCTTTCTTT.

The CDR3 is CASSAGHYTEAFF. The CDR3 DNA reads TGTGCCAGCAGTGCGGGACATTACACTGAAGCTTTCTTT. V and J are TRBV2 and TRBJ1-1; D possibly corresponds to TRBD1 (6 bases). This CDR3 contains 13 residues. The V gene's germline CDR1 is SNHLY and CDR2 FYNNEI. Trimming removed 4 bases at V and 3 bases at J, with 9 bases between.

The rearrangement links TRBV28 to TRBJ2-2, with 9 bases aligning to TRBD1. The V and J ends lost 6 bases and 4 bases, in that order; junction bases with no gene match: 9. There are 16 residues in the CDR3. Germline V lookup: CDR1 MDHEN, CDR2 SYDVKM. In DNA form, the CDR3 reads TGTGCCAGCAGCCCACCGGGACAGGGTGGCACCGGGGAGCTGTTTTTT. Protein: CASSPPGQGGTGELFF.

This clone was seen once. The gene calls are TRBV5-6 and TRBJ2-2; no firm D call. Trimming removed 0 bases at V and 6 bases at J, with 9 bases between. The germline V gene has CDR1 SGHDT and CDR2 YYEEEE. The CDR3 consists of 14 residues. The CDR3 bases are TGTGCCAGCAGCTTGGCCGGGTTGGCCGGGGAGCTGTTTTTT. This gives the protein CASSLAGLAGELFF.

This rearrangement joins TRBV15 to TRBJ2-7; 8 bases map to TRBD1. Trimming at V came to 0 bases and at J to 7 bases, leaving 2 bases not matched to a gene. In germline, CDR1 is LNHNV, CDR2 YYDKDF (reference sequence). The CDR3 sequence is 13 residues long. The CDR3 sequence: CATSRDRQGEQYF. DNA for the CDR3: TGTGCCACCAGCAGAGATCGACAGGGGGAGCAGTACTTC.

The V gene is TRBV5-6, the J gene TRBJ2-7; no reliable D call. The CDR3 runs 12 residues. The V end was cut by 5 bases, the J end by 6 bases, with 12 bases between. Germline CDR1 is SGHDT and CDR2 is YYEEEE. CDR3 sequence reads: CASRRVSGEQYF. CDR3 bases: TGTGCCAGCAGACGAGTATCTGGCGAGCAGTACTTC.

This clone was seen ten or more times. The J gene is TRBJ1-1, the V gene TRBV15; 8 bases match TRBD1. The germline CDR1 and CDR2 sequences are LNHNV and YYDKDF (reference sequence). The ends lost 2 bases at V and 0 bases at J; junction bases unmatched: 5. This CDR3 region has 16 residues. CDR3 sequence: CATSRPGQAMNTEAFF. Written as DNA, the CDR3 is TGTGCCACCAGCAGACCGGGACAGGCGATGAACACTGAAGCTTTCTTT.

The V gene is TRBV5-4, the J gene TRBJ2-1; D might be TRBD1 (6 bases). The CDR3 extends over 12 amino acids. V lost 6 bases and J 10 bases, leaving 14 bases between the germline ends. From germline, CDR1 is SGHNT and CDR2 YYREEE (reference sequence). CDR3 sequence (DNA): TGTGCCAGCACCAGGGGAACACGGGAGCAGTTCTTC. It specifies CASTRGTREQFF. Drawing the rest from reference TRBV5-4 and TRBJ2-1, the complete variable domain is ETGVTQSPTHLIKTRGQQVTLRCSSQSGHNTVSWYQQALGQGPQFIFQYYREEENGRGNFPPRFSGLQFPNYSSELNVNALELDDSALYLCASTRGTREQFFGPGTRLTVL.

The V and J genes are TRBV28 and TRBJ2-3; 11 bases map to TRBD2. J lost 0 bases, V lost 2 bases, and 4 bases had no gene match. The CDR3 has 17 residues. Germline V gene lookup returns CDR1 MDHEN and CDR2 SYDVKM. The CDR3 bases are TGTGCCAGCAGTTTACGGGCTAGCGGGGGGAGCACAGATACGCAGTATTTT. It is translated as CASSLRASGGSTDTQYF.

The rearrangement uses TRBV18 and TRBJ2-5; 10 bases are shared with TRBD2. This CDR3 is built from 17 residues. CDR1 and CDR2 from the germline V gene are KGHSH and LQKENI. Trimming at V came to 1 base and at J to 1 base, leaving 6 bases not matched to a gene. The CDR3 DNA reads TGTGCCAGCTCACCACGATCCCCTAGCGGGAGCCAAGAGACCCAGTACTTC. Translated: CASSPRSPSGSQETQYF.

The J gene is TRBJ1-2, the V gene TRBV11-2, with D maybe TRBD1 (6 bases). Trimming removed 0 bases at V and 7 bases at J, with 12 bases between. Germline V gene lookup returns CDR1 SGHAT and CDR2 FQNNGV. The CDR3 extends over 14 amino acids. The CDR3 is CASSLDPGTSGYTF. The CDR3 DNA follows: TGTGCCAGCAGCTTAGACCCTGGGACAAGTGGCTACACCTTC.

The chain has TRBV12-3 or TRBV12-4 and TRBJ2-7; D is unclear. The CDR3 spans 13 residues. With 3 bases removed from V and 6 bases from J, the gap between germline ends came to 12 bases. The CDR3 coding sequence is TGTGCCAGCAGTTTCATGGTGAGCTCCGAGCAGTACTTC. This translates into CASSFMVSSEQYF.

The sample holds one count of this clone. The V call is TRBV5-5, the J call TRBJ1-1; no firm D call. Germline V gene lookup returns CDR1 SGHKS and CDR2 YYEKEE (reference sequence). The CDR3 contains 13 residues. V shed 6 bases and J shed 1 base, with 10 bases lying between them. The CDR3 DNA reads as TGTGCCAGCAATCCGAGTCCGAACACTGAAGCTTTCTTT. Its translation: CASNPSPNTEAFF.

This chain's CDR3 is CASSERLELEQYF. The DNA of the CDR3 is TGTGCCAGCAGTGAAAGGCTAGAGCTCGAGCAGTACTTC. The chain links TRBV2 to TRBJ2-7; no reliable D call. This CDR3 comprises 13 residues. With 2 bases removed from V and 6 bases from J, the gap between germline ends came to 11 bases. In germline, CDR1 is SNHLY, CDR2 FYNNEI.

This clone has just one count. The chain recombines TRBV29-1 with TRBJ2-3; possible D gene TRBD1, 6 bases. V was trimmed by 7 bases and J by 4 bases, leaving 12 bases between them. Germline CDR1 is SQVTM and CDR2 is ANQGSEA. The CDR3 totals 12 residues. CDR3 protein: CSATGYADTQYF. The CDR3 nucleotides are TGCAGCGCCACAGGGTACGCAGATACGCAGTATTTT.

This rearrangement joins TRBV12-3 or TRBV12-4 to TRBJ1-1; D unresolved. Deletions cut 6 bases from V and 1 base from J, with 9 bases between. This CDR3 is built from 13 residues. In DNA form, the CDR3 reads TGTGCCAGCAGGAACCAGGAGAACACTGAAGCTTTCTTT. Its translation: CASRNQENTEAFF.

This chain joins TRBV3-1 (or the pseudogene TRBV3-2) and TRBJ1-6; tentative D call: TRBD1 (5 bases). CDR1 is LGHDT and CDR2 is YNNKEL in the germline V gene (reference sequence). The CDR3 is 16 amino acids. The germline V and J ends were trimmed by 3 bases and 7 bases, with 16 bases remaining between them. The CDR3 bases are TGTGCCAGCAGCCATAGCAGGGCAGGGAGGAATTCACCCCTCCACTTT. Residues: CASSHSRAGRNSPLHF.